This T cell receptor beta chain originates from a study of Ad26.COV2.S vaccination and SARS-CoV-2 variants. Study-level background: Into the muscle, Ad26.COV2.S was dosed once or twice, 56 days apart.

Germline loops: CDR1 LGHNA, CDR2 YNFKEQ. V lost 0 bases and J 0 bases, leaving 16 bases between the germline ends. This CDR3 has 18 amino acids. Sequencing was performed with immunoSEQ multiplex PCR; in TCRdb, only in-frame clones are kept and a portion is missing. The sample yields around 320,000 clones, over 80% seen once. Documented treatment: some 19 received Ad26.COV2.S at low or high dose, single or two shots; about 5 received placebo; per-sample allocation not given. It was on day 63 after the first vaccine or placebo injection that samples were taken. To note about this clone: Antigen: not known.

The study's findings and limits: People given the vaccine had a wider spike-specific TCR breadth than placebo recipients did.

This specimen consisted of peripheral blood, obtained in a trial of Ad26.COV2.S vaccine versus placebo. This sequence joins TRBV4-2 and TRBJ2-3; D is possibly TRBD1 (6 bases). This receptor was identified in a person between 18 and 65 years old who received the Ad26.COV2.S COVID-19 vaccine or a placebo. CDR3 DNA: TGTGCCAGCAGCCAAGAGTCACCTATCGGACAGAGCACAGATACGCAGTATTTT. Its protein product is CASSQESPIGQSTDTQYF.